This T cell receptor (beta chain) was retrieved from a study of T cell changes during pregnancy in multiple sclerosis. Clones were read by immunoSEQ multiplex PCR, and TCRdb kept only the in-frame ones, dropping some. In the table there are around 130,000 clones, approximately 94% of which are singletons. CDR3 length equals 15 residues. The germline V gene encodes CDR1 SGHDT and CDR2 YYEEEE. V lost 4 bases to trimming and J lost 2 bases; unmatched junction nucleotides: 7. The chain carries TRBV5-6 and TRBJ2-3, with TRBD1 matching 7 bases. Specimen: peripheral blood, collected before pregnancy. This TCR derives from a female donor with multiple sclerosis, enrolled in a pregnancy study. The CDR3 coding sequence is TGTGCCAGCAGCACCGGACAGGCTTTCACAGATACGCAGTATTTT. This sequence encodes CASSTGQAFTDTQYF.